Listed below are T cell receptor beta chains from one sample, sequenced in a study of blood T cell repertoires in COVID-19. The data were produced by immunoSEQ multiplex PCR, yet TCRdb's version contains in-frame clones alone and is incomplete. Of 55,000 to 70,000 clones in the sample, 88% were seen once. Sequenced material: peripheral blood. The receptor source for this set is a woman in her 70s with active COVID-19. The CDR3 runs from the conserved cysteine through the conserved F or W. Fields, in order: clone size, J gene, V gene, CDR3 protein. Size values are once, few and many counts, or a class for expanded clones, and some rows have none.

-	TRBJ1-5	TRBV5-1	CASSPQDSDSNQPQHF
-	TRBJ1-3	TRBV5-1	CASSLGTGSGNTIYF
-	TRBJ2-7	TRBV27	CASSLHGFSYEQYF
-	TRBJ2-3	TRBV7-2	CASSSSWLAGEAQYF
once	TRBJ2-2	TRBV5-1	CASSMLDSGPSTGELFF
once	TRBJ1-2	TRBV6-5	CASSKIPGLLDGYTF
-	TRBJ1-1	TRBV6-5	CASSPVRGITEAFF
once	TRBJ2-1	TRBV10-3	CAISESVGPSGSEQFF
-	TRBJ1-4	TRBV9	CASSDRDISTNEKLFF
-	TRBJ2-1	TRBV6-5	CASRQGISYNEQFF
-	TRBJ2-1	TRBV14	CASSPRVGTEDYNEQFF